The 21 T cell receptor beta chains in this list originate from one sample, sequenced in a study of blood T cell repertoires in COVID-19. TCRdb's copy holds only in-frame clones and misses some; the assay was immunoSEQ multiplex PCR. The table lists over 150,000 clones, 70% to 85% of them singletons. Sequenced input: peripheral blood. These receptors all stem from a man aged 55 to 70 with COVID-19, enrolled during active disease.

The V and J genes are TRBV11-3 and TRBJ2-3, with D possibly TRBD2 on 6 matching bases. Germline V gene lookup returns CDR1 SGHNT and CDR2 YENEEA. This CDR3 is 16 amino acids long. V lost 5 bases to trimming and J lost 0 bases, with 15 bases between them. Written as DNA, the CDR3 is TGTGCCAGCAGCAAGACGGCTAGCGTTAGCACAGATACGCAGTATTTT. This gives the protein CASSKTASVSTDTQYF.

The chain joins TRBV7-6 to TRBJ2-3; 9 bases line up with TRBD2. The germline V gene has CDR1 SGHVS and CDR2 FNYEAQ. The V and J ends lost 0 bases and 2 bases, in that order; junction bases with no gene match: 6. The CDR3 totals 17 residues. CDR3 nucleotide sequence: TGTGCCAGCAGCTTAGCGGCGGGACTAGCTAACACAGATACGCAGTATTTT. Amino acids: CASSLAAGLANTDTQYF.

Only one count was recorded for this clone. V gene TRBV4-3 combines with J gene TRBJ1-2; D not certain. The V end lost 0 bases, the J end lost 0 bases, and 8 bases lay between the germline ends. Germline V gene lookup returns CDR1 LGHNA and CDR2 YSLEER. This CDR3 is built from 15 residues. CDR3 sequence (DNA): TGCGCCAGCAGCCAAGAGTCAGTGCCTAACTATGGCTACACCTTC. This codes for CASSQESVPNYGYTF.

This rearrangement joins TRBV2 to TRBJ2-7, with D tentatively TRBD1 (5 bases). This CDR3 comprises 12 residues. Per germline, CDR1 SNHLY and CDR2 FYNNEI. Trimming took 4 bases from V and 6 from J, leaving 10 bases between them. In DNA, the CDR3 is TGTGCCAGCAGTGCCGTCAGGGTCGAGCAGTACTTC. This codes for CASSAVRVEQYF.

The V gene is TRBV4-3, the J gene TRBJ1-2; TRBD1 is a possible D gene (5 bases). Germline V gene lookup returns CDR1 LGHNA and CDR2 YSLEER. Trimming removed 0 bases from V and 5 bases from J, with 19 bases in between. The CDR3 has 17 amino acids. As DNA, the CDR3 is TGCGCCAGCAGCCAAGATCTGGGGGGTAGGGGTTCTTATGGCTACACCTTC. This gives the protein CASSQDLGGRGSYGYTF.

In DNA, the CDR3 is TGTGCCAGCAGCTTTGGGGGGGCGAGGGATTCACCCCTCCACTTT. Its protein product is CASSFGGARDSPLHF. The V gene is TRBV7-9, the J gene TRBJ1-6; TRBD1 might be the D (6 bases). Germline assignment: CDR1 SEHNR and CDR2 FQNEAQ (reference sequence). V shed 3 bases and J shed 8 bases, with 14 bases lying between them. This CDR3 comprises 15 residues.

This sequence joins TRBV19 and TRBJ2-7, with 7 bases fitting TRBD2. Germline CDR1 is LNHDA and CDR2 is SQIVND (reference sequence). CDR3 size: 13 residues. J gave up 0 bases and V 9 bases, and 5 bases lay outside the gene matches. CDR3 nucleotides: TGTGCCAGCAGTGGGGACTACTCCTACGAGCAGTACTTC. Encoded protein: CASSGDYSYEQYF.

This chain uses TRBV28 with TRBJ1-5; TRBD1 matches at 8 bases. Germline loops: CDR1 MDHEN, CDR2 SYDVKM. The V and J ends lost 5 bases and 7 bases, in that order; junction bases with no gene match: 7. The CDR3 loop spans 14 amino acids. The chain's CDR3 is CASSLQGGLQPQHF. CDR3 coding DNA: TGTGCCAGCAGTCTACAGGGGGGGTTACAGCCCCAGCATTTT.

The V gene is TRBV29-1, the J gene TRBJ2-5; tentatively, D is TRBD2 (5 bases). V lost 7 bases, J lost 2 bases, and 14 bases lay in between. Per the germline V gene, CDR1 is SQVTM and CDR2 is ANQGSEA. This CDR3 region has 13 residues. The DNA for the CDR3 is TGCAGCGCTGGACTGGCTCGACAAGAGACCCAGTACTTC. It encodes CSAGLARQETQYF.

CDR3: CAAGRFQETQYF. CDR3 coding DNA: TGTGCAGCAGGGCGGTTCCAAGAGACCCAGTACTTC. The rearrangement links TRBV2 to TRBJ2-5; tentatively, D is TRBD1 (5 bases). Germline lookup yields CDR1 SNHLY and CDR2 FYNNEI. The CDR3 totals 12 residues.

V gene TRBV24-1 combines with J gene TRBJ2-7, with TRBD1 identical over 10 bases. CDR1 is KGHDR, CDR2 SFDVKD, per germline. Unmatched junction bases numbered 6, after V lost 5 bases and J lost 3 bases. The CDR3 is made up of 15 amino acids. CDR3 amino acids: CATSGSDRGFYEQYF. The CDR3 nucleotides read TGTGCCACCAGTGGTTCGGACAGGGGGTTCTACGAGCAGTACTTC.

The chain uses TRBV29-1 and TRBJ2-5; D may be TRBD1 (5 bases). Germline assignment: CDR1 SQVTM and CDR2 ANQGSEA. The CDR3 consists of 13 residues. V lost 3 bases and J lost 1, with 9 bases in between. CDR3 DNA: TGCAGCGTTGAGGGGCTTGCCCAAGAGACCCAGTACTTC. Translating it yields CSVEGLAQETQYF.

This clone came up once. This rearrangement joins TRBV7-2 to TRBJ1-2, with TRBD1 identical over 8 bases. The CDR3 has 13 residues. The J segment lost 6 bases and the V segment lost 5 bases, leaving 5 bases of the junction unmatched. Germline V gene lookup returns CDR1 SGHTA and CDR2 FQGNSA. The CDR3 loop reads CASSPTGDHGYTF. CDR3 DNA: TGTGCCAGCAGCCCGACAGGGGACCATGGCTACACCTTC.

The chain links TRBV5-1 to TRBJ2-6, with TRBD1 as a possible D gene (6 bases). The length of the CDR3 is 16 residues. V gave up 4 bases and J gave up 1 base, with 12 bases separating them. Germline CDR1 is SGHRS and CDR2 is YFSETQ. The CDR3 sequence: CASSIGTFSGANVLTF. The CDR3, as DNA: TGCGCCAGCAGCATCGGGACATTTTCTGGGGCCAACGTCCTGACTTTC.

The genes are TRBV6-5 and TRBJ1-6; weak D call: TRBD1 (6 bases). The V gene lost 9 bases and the J gene lost 3 bases, with 9 bases spanning the gap. The CDR3 totals 13 residues. The germline V gene encodes CDR1 MNHEY and CDR2 SVGAGI. CDR3 in amino acids: CASYRDYNSPLHF. The CDR3 DNA reads as TGTGCCAGTTACAGGGACTATAATTCACCCCTCCACTTT.

The chain couples TRBV28 to TRBJ1-1, with 9 nucleotides matching TRBD1. CDR3 length equals 14 residues. Trimming at V came to 4 bases and at J to 4 bases, leaving 4 bases not matched to a gene. The germline V gene has CDR1 MDHEN and CDR2 SYDVKM. CDR3 in amino acids: CASSSGQGSTEAFF. In DNA form, the CDR3 reads TGTGCCAGCAGTTCGGGACAGGGCAGCACTGAAGCTTTCTTT.

This clone came up a few times. The chain is built from TRBV19 and TRBJ1-5; D is possibly TRBD1 (6 bases). The CDR3 runs 17 residues. V gave up 6 bases and J gave up 0 bases, with 18 bases separating them. Looked up from germline, CDR1 is LNHDA and CDR2 is SQIVND (reference sequence). In DNA form, the CDR3 reads TGTGCCAGTAGCAAAACTCGGACAGCAACTAGCAATCAGCCCCAGCATTTT. Translation: CASSKTRTATSNQPQHF. The entire variable domain, with the rest obtained from reference TRBV19 and TRBJ1-5, is as follows: DGGITQSPKYLFRKEGQNVTLSCEQNLNHDAMYWYRQDPGQGLRLIYYSQIVNDFQKGDIAEGYSVSREKKESFPLTVTSAQKNPTAFYLCASSKTRTATSNQPQHFGDGTRLSIL.

The chain combines TRBV19 with TRBJ1-4, with D tentatively TRBD1 (5 bases). V was clipped by 4 bases and J by 3 bases, with 18 bases between them. The CDR3 contains 17 residues. Germline CDR1 LNHDA, CDR2 SQIVND (reference sequence). CDR3 sequence (DNA): TGTGCCAGTAGTAAAAGACGGGGGGACGGAGCTAATGAAAAACTGTTTTTT. This codes for CASSKRRGDGANEKLFF.

This chain connects TRBV7-6 to TRBJ1-3, with 12 bases that match TRBD1. The CDR3 spans 16 residues. V was pared by 3 bases and J by 4 bases, with 4 bases of the junction left unmatched. The germline V gene encodes CDR1 SGHVS and CDR2 FNYEAQ. Here the CDR3 reads CASSLGQGAIGNTIYF. Here the CDR3 DNA reads TGTGCCAGCAGCTTGGGACAGGGGGCCATCGGAAACACCATATATTTT.

The V call is TRBV4-2, the J call TRBJ1-3, with D uncertain. CDR1 is LGHNA, CDR2 YNFKEQ, per germline. Trimming removed 7 bases from V and 0 bases from J, with 16 bases in between. The CDR3 sequence is 16 residues long. CDR3 bases: TGTGCCAGCACCCCGGAGGGATTGATCTCTGGAAACACCATATATTTT. Amino acids: CASTPEGLISGNTIYF.

The rearrangement uses TRBV24-1 and TRBJ1-2; D gene unclear. Germline V gene lookup returns CDR1 KGHDR and CDR2 SFDVKD. CDR3 size: 13 residues. The V and J ends lost 3 bases and 1 base respectively, with 5 bases between them. CDR3 region: CATSDPVNYGYTF. CDR3 bases: TGTGCCACCAGTGATCCCGTTAACTATGGCTACACCTTC.